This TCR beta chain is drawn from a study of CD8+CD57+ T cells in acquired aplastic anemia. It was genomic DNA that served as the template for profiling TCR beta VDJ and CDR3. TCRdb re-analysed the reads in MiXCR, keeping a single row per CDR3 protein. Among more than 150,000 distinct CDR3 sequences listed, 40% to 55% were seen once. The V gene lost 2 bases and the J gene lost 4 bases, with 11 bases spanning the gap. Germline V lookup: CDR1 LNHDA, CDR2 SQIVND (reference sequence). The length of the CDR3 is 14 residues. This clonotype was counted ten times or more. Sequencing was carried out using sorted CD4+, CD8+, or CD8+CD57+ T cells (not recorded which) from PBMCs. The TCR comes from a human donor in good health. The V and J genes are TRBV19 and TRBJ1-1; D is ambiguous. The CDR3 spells CASSIFGEATEAFF. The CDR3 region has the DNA TGTGCCAGTAGTATATTTGGGGAGGCCACTGAAGCTTTCTTT.